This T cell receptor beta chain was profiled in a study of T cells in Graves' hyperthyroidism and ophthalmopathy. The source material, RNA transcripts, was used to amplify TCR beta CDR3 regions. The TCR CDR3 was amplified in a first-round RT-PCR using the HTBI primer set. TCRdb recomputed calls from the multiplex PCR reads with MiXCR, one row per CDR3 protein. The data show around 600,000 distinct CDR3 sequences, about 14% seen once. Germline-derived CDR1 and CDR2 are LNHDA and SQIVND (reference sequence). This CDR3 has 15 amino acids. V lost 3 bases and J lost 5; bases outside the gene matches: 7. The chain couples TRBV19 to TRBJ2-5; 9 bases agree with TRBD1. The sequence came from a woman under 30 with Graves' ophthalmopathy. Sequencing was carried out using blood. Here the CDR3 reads CASSIRQGVGETQYF. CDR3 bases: TGTGCCAGTAGTATCCGACAGGGGGTTGGGGAGACCCAGTACTTC.